These T cell receptor beta chains were read from a single sample in a study of regulatory T cells in long-lasting Graves disease. MiXCR was run by TCRdb on the multiplex PCR reads, yielding one entry per CDR3 protein. The sample shows about 470,000 distinct CDR3 sequences, about 16% of them seen only once. The same data also contributed to another study, on T cells in Graves' hyperthyroidism and ophthalmopathy.

The material sequenced was peripheral blood mononuclear cells (PBMCs), taken at new diagnosis, from a patient treated with antithyroid drugs. The receptors originated from a man aged 40-49 years with Graves disease. The CDR3 runs from the conserved cysteine through the conserved F or W. Each record gives: clone size, J gene, V gene, CDR3 length, CDR3 protein. Some rows have no size entry. The others give once, few or many, or a class for an expanded clone.

few TRBJ2-4 TRBV5-4 12 CASIGTKNIQYF
many TRBJ2-7 TRBV30 12 CAWREDSYEQYF
. TRBJ2-3 TRBV19 14 CASSISGVTDTQYF
many TRBJ2-3 TRBV12-3/TRBV12-4 16 CASSAAGQLGTDTQYF
many TRBJ2-1 TRBV27 13 CASSPGSWDEQFF
many TRBJ2-1 TRBV6-1 16 CASSSGLASILNEQFF
. TRBJ2-1 TRBV5-1 13 CASTGTDAYEQFF
many TRBJ2-7 TRBV27 15 CASSLYIPPNYEQYF
. TRBJ1-4 TRBV12-3/TRBV12-4 15 CATQRGGLSNEKLFF
few TRBJ2-3 TRBV20-1 16 CSARDNGGRATDTQYF
many TRBJ1-2 TRBV6-2/TRBV6-3 13 CASFAGTSYGYTF
. TRBJ1-4 TRBV3-1 16 CASSHLWTGSQGKLFF
. TRBJ1-1 TRBV18 14 CTSSRTGEGTEAFF
once TRBJ1-2 TRBV7-9 16 CASSHTILTASFGYTF
many TRBJ2-5 TRBV6-2/TRBV6-3 18 CASSPPTSGRPYQETQYF
once TRBJ1-6 TRBV20-1 16 CSARETAAWAHSPLHF
many TRBJ2-2 TRBV30 14 CAWRTSGNTGELFF
many TRBJ2-3 TRBV11-2 16 CASSPGSGSVTDTQYF
. TRBJ1-2 TRBV2 14 CASSVRVANYGYTF
few . TRBV7-2 13 CASSRDRYNEQFF
. TRBJ2-7 TRBV19 15 CASSTWTGSAYEQYF
many TRBJ2-1 TRBV27 16 CASSLKGTGTYNEQFF
few TRBJ2-1 TRBV3-1 15 CASSQGSIGNSEQFF
many TRBJ1-5 TRBV5-1 15 CASSQGPGAGQPQHF
few TRBJ2-7 TRBV20-1 17 CSARDPRLAGGIHEQYF
many TRBJ2-1 TRBV19 15 CASSTSGRPYNEQFF
. . TRBV6-1 18 CASSGLASGRAGGETQYF
many TRBJ2-3 TRBV6-1 15 CASSESTGSSDTQYF
few TRBJ2-3 TRBV7-3 16 CASSLTGAGGTDTQYF
many TRBJ2-5 TRBV28 14 CASSSFPTEETQYF
many TRBJ2-1 TRBV6-2/TRBV6-3 12 CASSEGYNEQFF
. TRBJ2-7 TRBV12-3/TRBV12-4 16 CASSLATSSIPREQYF
few TRBJ2-5 TRBV18 16 CASSPPKGEPQETQYF
many TRBJ2-7 TRBV5-1 15 CASSLPSSGIYEQYF
. TRBJ1-2 TRBV19 12 CASRDDSYGYTF
many TRBJ2-1 TRBV7-8 13 CASNAGLLNEQFF
. TRBJ2-6 TRBV15 17 CATSARKGFSGANVLTF
many TRBJ2-7 TRBV4-1 15 CASSHGGRALDEQYF
. TRBJ1-2 TRBV2 12 CASSEKSYGYTF
few TRBJ1-2 TRBV7-9 15 CASSLALGHNYGYTF
few TRBJ2-7 TRBV6-2/TRBV6-3 12 CASSLTHYEQYF
. TRBJ2-1 TRBV28 14 CASTVGRGSYEQFF
few TRBJ1-1 TRBV10-3 13 CAITGTGNTEAFF
many TRBJ2-3 TRBV30 13 CAWAIGGADTQYF
few TRBJ2-1 TRBV6-2/TRBV6-3 16 CASRGPAGGKYNEQFF
many TRBJ2-1 TRBV11-3 12 CASSPSGGEQFF
. TRBJ2-6 TRBV28 17 CASSWGTAVSGANVLTF
many TRBJ2-1 TRBV7-9 16 CASTPGSTREGDEQFF
many TRBJ1-4 TRBV28 15 CASSVGQGANEKLFF
. TRBJ2-1 TRBV24-1 17 CATSGLSGGSSYNEQFF
. TRBJ2-5 TRBV20-1 14 CSASRTGSEETQYF
few TRBJ2-1 TRBV2 17 CASILAGTSGEVNEQFF
. TRBJ2-3 TRBV20-1 18 CSARDLGGGRFGTDTQYF
. TRBJ2-7 TRBV20-1 14 CSARGGRRANEQYF